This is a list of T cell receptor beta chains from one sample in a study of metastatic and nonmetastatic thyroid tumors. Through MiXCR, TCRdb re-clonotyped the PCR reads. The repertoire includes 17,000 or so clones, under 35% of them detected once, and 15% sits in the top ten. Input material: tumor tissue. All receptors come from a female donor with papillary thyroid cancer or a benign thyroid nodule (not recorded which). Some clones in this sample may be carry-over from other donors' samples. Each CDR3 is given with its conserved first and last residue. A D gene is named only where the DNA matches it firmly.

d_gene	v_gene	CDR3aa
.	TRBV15	CATNRDVLDQQFF
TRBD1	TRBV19	CASKGQMISGANVLTF
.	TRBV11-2	CASSLYFNGGWYEQYF
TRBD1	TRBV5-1	CASSSQGASYCYTF
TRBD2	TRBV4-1	CASSLAVTSGRLISYNEQFF
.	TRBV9	CASSVDRADTQYF
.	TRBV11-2	CASSQITDTQYF
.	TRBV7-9	CASSKLALSNEQFF
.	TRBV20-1	CSALAGVNNSPLHF
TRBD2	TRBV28	CATSGGRSSYEQYF
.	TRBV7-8	CASSPTANVLTF
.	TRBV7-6	CASSPREGNYGYTF
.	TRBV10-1	CASTDGSGSYNDQFF
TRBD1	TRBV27	CASSSRNRGFRYNQPQHF
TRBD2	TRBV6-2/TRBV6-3	CASSYPSGRARYYNEQLF
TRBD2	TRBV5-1	CASSFLAGDDSEQYF
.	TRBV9	CASIRPGSYEQYF
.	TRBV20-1	CSADGTQGHNYEQYF
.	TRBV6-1	CASSEALVPGDEQYF
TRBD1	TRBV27	CASSFGQGDNSPLHF
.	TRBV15	CATSRTSWNTGELFF
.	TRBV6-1	CASNLQATNEKLLF
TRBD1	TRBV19	CASSNQGAGANVLTF
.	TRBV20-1	CSASRQQPGNQPQHF
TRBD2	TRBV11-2	CASSLDGSGSPYEQYF
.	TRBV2	CASHPGSNTGELFF
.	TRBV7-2	CASSLIWGRADTQYF
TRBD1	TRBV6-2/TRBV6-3	CASSYSTGGYEQYF
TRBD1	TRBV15	CATSREDRGLSPLHF
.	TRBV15	CATSRDMGGAYEQYF
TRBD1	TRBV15	CATSRGQGGYGYTF
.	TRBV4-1	CASTEIQGTTDTQYF
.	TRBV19	CASSTQGGPPDTQYF
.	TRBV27	CASSLSVGAYNEQFF
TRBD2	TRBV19	CASSIGGRSDTQYF
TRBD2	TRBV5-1	CASSLAAGVETQYF
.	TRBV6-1	CASTSDPADGYTF
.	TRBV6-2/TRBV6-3	CASRGFLEQYF
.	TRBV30	CAWSVGIQNTEAFF
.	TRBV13	CASSSRGSQSYEQYF
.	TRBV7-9	CASSLGANTEAFF